The next 17 T cell receptor beta chains were all read from a single sample in a study of cytomegalovirus exposure and HLA in healthy donors (dated by TCRdb to 2015 to 2018). Libraries were made using the immunoSEQ multiplex PCR assay. For the multiplex PCR, a mixture combining 60 forward primers for TCR Vbeta segments and 13 reverse primers for TCR Jbeta segments was used. TCRdb retrieved this table from immuneACCESS and kept in-frame rearrangements only. Not all clones are present; in checked studies, unresolved V genes account for under half, and no reason is known for the remainder. For this sample the table gives approximately 76,000 clones, of which roughly 73% were detected only once. The ten biggest clones cover 15% to 20% of the sample. Sequencing was carried out using PBMCs. The receptors originated from a woman in her thirties or forties in good health and CMV-seropositive.

This chain connects TRBV11-2 to TRBJ2-2; possibly TRBD2 for D (5 bases). The CDR3 loop spans 15 amino acids. Germline CDR1 is SGHAT and CDR2 is FQNNGV. V lost 5 bases and J lost 6, with 16 bases in between. CDR3 protein: CASSPARGSAGELFF. In DNA, the CDR3 is TGTGCCAGCAGCCCGGCCCGGGGATCGGCCGGGGAGCTGTTTTTT.

The chain has TRBV30 and TRBJ1-1; D perhaps matches TRBD1 (6 bases). CDR3 length: 15 amino acids. Trimming shortened V by 0 bases and J by 4 bases, and 15 bases separated the two germline ends. Per germline, CDR1 GTSNPN and CDR2 SVGIG (reference sequence). As DNA, the CDR3 is TGTGCCTGGAGTGTACGAGGGGGGGGCATCACTGAAGCTTTCTTT. Its protein product is CAWSVRGGGITEAFF.

The CDR3 region is CSVAGSPTSGSLNEQFF. CDR3 DNA: TGCAGCGTGGCCGGTTCCCCAACTAGCGGGAGTTTGAATGAGCAGTTCTTC. J is TRBJ2-1 and V is TRBV29-1; 11 positions agree with TRBD2. The CDR3 runs 17 residues. From germline, CDR1 is SQVTM and CDR2 ANQGSEA. V shed 6 bases and J 7 bases; nucleotides not matched to a gene: 17.

This chain joins TRBV2 and TRBJ1-1; 7 nucleotides match TRBD1. J gave up 0 bases and V 6 bases, and 4 bases lay outside the gene matches. CDR1 is SNHLY, CDR2 FYNNEI, per germline. The CDR3 loop spans 14 amino acids. CDR3 sequence (DNA): TGTGCCAGCAGGGCCGGGACAGTGAACACTGAAGCTTTCTTT. It specifies CASRAGTVNTEAFF.

V usage is TRBV5-6 and J usage is TRBJ2-7; TRBD1 might be the D (6 bases). CDR1 is SGHDT, CDR2 YYEEEE, per germline. The CDR3 runs to 12 residues. Between the trimmed V and J ends, which lost 4 bases and 5 bases, there was a span of 10 bases. This CDR3 reads CASSDDRHEQYF. The CDR3 DNA reads TGTGCCAGCAGCGATGACAGGCACGAGCAGTACTTC.

The V call is TRBV4-3, the J call TRBJ1-3; 11 nucleotides agree with TRBD1. With V trimmed by 3 bases and J by 0 bases, 19 bases remained unmatched. This CDR3 spans 22 amino acids. Germline V CDR1 and CDR2: LGHNA, YSLEER. The CDR3 is CASSQLTLAGQGVSSSGNTIYF. The CDR3 DNA is TGCGCCAGCAGCCAGTTAACCCTGGCGGGACAGGGGGTTTCGAGCTCTGGAAACACCATATATTTT.

This rearrangement joins TRBV2 to TRBJ2-5, with a tentative D call TRBD2 (6 bases). CDR1 is SNHLY and CDR2 is FYNNEI in the germline V gene. The CDR3 is 13 residues long. The germline V and J ends were trimmed by 8 bases and 5 bases, with 15 bases remaining between them. The CDR3 bases are TGTGCCAGCTCCGAGCGGGTTGGGGAGACCCAGTACTTC. This encodes CASSERVGETQYF. The variable domain in full, with the rest retrieved from reference TRBV2 and TRBJ2-5, is EPEVTQTPSHQVTQMGQEVILRCVPISNHLYFYWYRQILGQKVEFLVSFYNNEISEKSEIFDDQFSVERPDGSNFTLKIRSTKLEDSAMYFCASSERVGETQYFGPGTRLLVL.

The chain carries TRBV27 and TRBJ1-2; 8 bases match TRBD1. Trimming took 6 bases from V and 9 from J; bases not matched to a gene: 18. The CDR3 spans 16 residues. Per germline, CDR1 MNHEY and CDR2 SMNVEV (reference sequence). This CDR3 is CASSLTNRGSPFRYTF. The DNA for the CDR3 is TGTGCCAGCAGCTTGACTAACAGGGGGTCCCCATTTCGCTACACCTTC.

The chain has TRBV7-2 and TRBJ1-1; 8 nucleotides line up with TRBD1. This CDR3 spans 12 amino acids. Germline values: CDR1 SGHTA, CDR2 FQGNSA. V trimming: 5 bases; J trimming: 10 bases; junction bases outside the gene matches: 6. The CDR3: CASSEQGVGAFF. As DNA, the CDR3 is TGTGCCAGCAGCGAACAGGGGGTCGGAGCTTTCTTT. Full variable domain (missing parts from reference TRBV7-2 and TRBJ1-1): GAGVSQSPSNKVTEKGKDVELRCDPISGHTALYWYRQSLGQGLEFLIYFQGNSAPDKSGLPSDRFSAERTGGSVSTLTIQRTQQEDSAVYLCASSEQGVGAFFGQGTRLTVV.

The rearrangement links TRBV19 to TRBJ1-2, with 8 bases fitting TRBD1. The V gene end was trimmed by 7 bases and the J gene end by 3 bases; junction bases not matched to a gene: 4. Germline loops: CDR1 LNHDA, CDR2 SQIVND (reference sequence). This CDR3 comprises 13 residues. CDR3 nucleotides: TGTGCCAGTAATCCGGACAGGGACTATGGCTACACCTTC. Protein: CASNPDRDYGYTF.

DNA of the CDR3: TGTGCCAGCAGTTCCACGTTAGGATTACTAAGGAATGAGCAGTTCTTC. It specifies CASSSTLGLLRNEQFF. V usage is TRBV6-5 and J usage is TRBJ2-1, with D unclear. Per the germline V gene, CDR1 is MNHEY and CDR2 is SVGAGI. Trimming removed 4 bases from V and 7 bases from J, with 20 bases in between. The CDR3 sequence is 16 residues long.

The chain recombines TRBV10-3 with TRBJ1-3; possible D gene TRBD1, 6 bases. Germline V gives CDR1 ENHRY, CDR2 SYGVKD. The CDR3 is 16 residues long. Deletions cut 4 bases from V and 0 bases from J, with 13 bases between. CDR3 residues: CAISGDILDSGNTIYF. In nucleotides, the CDR3 is TGTGCCATCAGTGGGGACATCCTCGACTCTGGAAACACCATATATTTT.

The gene calls are TRBV4-2 and TRBJ2-3; 8 nucleotides align to TRBD2. The J segment lost 5 bases and the V segment lost 4 bases, leaving 8 bases of the junction unmatched. The CDR3 totals 15 residues. CDR1 and CDR2 (germline): LGHNA, YNFKEQ. The CDR3 protein is CASSPSGGVGDTQYF. The DNA of the CDR3 is TGTGCCAGCAGCCCCTCCGGGGGGGTGGGAGATACGCAGTATTTT.

The rearrangement uses TRBV7-2 and TRBJ2-7, with 7 bases identical to TRBD1. The CDR3 sequence is 15 residues long. Germline trimming cut 2 bases from V and 2 bases from J; bases unmatched to any gene: 6. The germline V gene has CDR1 SGHTA and CDR2 FQGNSA. The CDR3 sequence is CASSLTGTETYEQYF. DNA of the CDR3: TGTGCCAGCAGCTTAACCGGGACAGAGACCTACGAGCAGTACTTC.

The rearrangement links TRBV4-3 to TRBJ1-4; D perhaps matches TRBD1 (6 bases). The CDR3 is made up of 15 amino acids. CDR1 is LGHNA and CDR2 is YSLEER in the germline V gene. The ends were cut back, 1 base at V and 7 bases at J, with 13 bases in the middle. CDR3 region: CASSQVAGAGEKLFF. The CDR3 coding sequence is TGCGCCAGCAGCCAAGTTGCGGGGGCAGGTGAAAAACTGTTTTTT.

The chain combines TRBV5-4 with TRBJ1-5; no reliable D call. Germline V gene sequence: CDR1 SGHNT, CDR2 YYREEE (reference sequence). The CDR3 totals 15 residues. V lost 0 bases and J 3 bases, leaving 10 bases between the germline ends. The CDR3 DNA follows: TGTGCCAGCAGCTTGGGCGGCAGTTCCAATCAGCCCCAGCATTTT. Residues: CASSLGGSSNQPQHF.

The rearrangement uses TRBV10-3 and TRBJ2-7; no clear D. Looked up from germline, CDR1 is ENHRY and CDR2 is SYGVKD. This CDR3 has 14 amino acids. Deletions cut 0 bases from V and 3 bases from J, with 9 bases between. The CDR3 here is CAISESNRYYEQYF. The CDR3 DNA reads as TGTGCCATCAGTGAGTCGAACAGATACTACGAGCAGTACTTC.